The clone carrying this T cell receptor (beta chain) was found many times. What it recognizes is unknown. These data come from a study of regulatory T cells in long-lasting Graves disease. The CDR3 has 14 residues. The ends lost 4 bases at V and 2 bases at J; junction bases unmatched: 5. Germline V CDR1 and CDR2: SGHRS, YFSETQ. General study results and limits: Persistent Graves' patients possessed reduced TCR diversity relative to recently diagnosed ones.

Time point in this sample: newly diagnosed GD, antithyroid drugs for less than 3 months. PBMCs were the source of the RNA used for TCR sequencing. According to the study, TCR beta libraries were built with iRepertoire HTBI primers and CDR3-region Arm-PCR. TCRdb reprocessed the multiplex PCR reads with MiXCR, giving one entry per CDR3 protein. The table lists fewer than 500,000 distinct CDR3 sequences, 15% to 20% of them singletons. This same sample was also part of a study on T cells in Graves' hyperthyroidism and ophthalmopathy. Turning to that study: Hyperthyroidism, newly diagnosed and lasting under 2 months, affected patients aged 18 to 65. HTBI primers drove first-round RT-PCR of the TCR CDR3. Blood also showed most of the thyroid clonotypes that were expanded above 0.001.

Specimen: peripheral blood mononuclear cells (PBMCs), collected at new diagnosis, from a patient treated with antithyroid drugs. This chain joins TRBV5-1 and TRBJ2-5; 7 bases map to TRBD1. This clonotype was obtained from a man in his forties with Graves disease. In DNA form, the CDR3 reads TGCGCCAGCAGCCAAGGGACAGCTCAAGAGACCCAGTACTTC. Its protein is CASSQGTAQETQYF.